This T cell receptor beta chain derives from a study of PD-1 blockade in mismatch repair-deficient tumors. About the research overall: Enrolled about 2013-2017, patients had progressing, pretreated mismatch repair-deficient cancers of 11 to 13 types. General observations from the study: Tumor-resident clones, often undetectable pretreatment in blood, expanded then contracted after pembrolizumab.

Between the trimmed V and J ends, which lost 3 bases and 2 bases, there was a span of 17 bases. Germline CDR1 and CDR2: SGHNT and YENEEA. The CDR3 spans 17 residues. All patients were mismatch repair deficient, assessed by either PCR or immunohistochemistry. Sequencing used immunoSEQ multiplex PCR; TCRdb keeps in-frame clones, though not all of them. The table includes 120,000 or so clones, more than 85% detected once. Turning to this clone: Its cognate antigen is unknown.

The sample consisted of peripheral blood, taken 44 weeks after starting pembrolizumab. The V gene is TRBV11-3, the J gene TRBJ1-5, with D possibly being TRBD1 (5 bases). This TCR derives from an adult with mismatch repair-deficient cancer. Here the CDR3 reads CASSFGGNEGGNQPQHF. CDR3 nucleotides: TGTGCCAGCAGCTTTGGGGGGAACGAAGGGGGCAATCAGCCCCAGCATTTT.